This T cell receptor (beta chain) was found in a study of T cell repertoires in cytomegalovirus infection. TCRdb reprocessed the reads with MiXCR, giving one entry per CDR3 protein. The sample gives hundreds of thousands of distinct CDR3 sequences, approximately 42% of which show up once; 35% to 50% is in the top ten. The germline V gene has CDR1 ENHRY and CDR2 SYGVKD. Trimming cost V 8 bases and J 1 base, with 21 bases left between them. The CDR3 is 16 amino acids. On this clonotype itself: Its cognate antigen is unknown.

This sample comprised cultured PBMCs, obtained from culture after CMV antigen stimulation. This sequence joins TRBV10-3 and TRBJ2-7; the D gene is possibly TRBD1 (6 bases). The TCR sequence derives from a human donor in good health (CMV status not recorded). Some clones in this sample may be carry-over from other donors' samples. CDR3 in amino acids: CAIASSAAGASYEQYF. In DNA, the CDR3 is TGTGCCATCGCATCTTCGGCCGCAGGGGCATCCTACGAGCAGTACTTC.